The next 22 T cell receptor beta chains were all read from a single sample in a study of T cells in Graves' hyperthyroidism and ophthalmopathy. There were TCR beta CDR3 regions amplified from RNA transcripts. In the first-round RT-PCR of the TCR CDR3, the HTBI primer set was used. TCRdb reprocessed the multiplex PCR reads via MiXCR and lists one record per CDR3 protein. The sample has about 520,000 distinct CDR3 sequences, about 24% seen once. Input material: blood. The receptor set was obtained from a woman aged 30 to 39 with Graves' ophthalmopathy.

This clonotype was detected many times. The gene calls are TRBV6-5 and TRBJ2-5; D is perhaps TRBD2 (7 bases). The CDR3 is 15 residues long. Germline values: CDR1 MNHEY, CDR2 SVGAGI. V was clipped by 0 bases and J by 2 bases, with 10 bases between them. In nucleotides, the CDR3 is TGTGCCAGCAGTTACTCGGGGGGGCATCAAGAGACCCAGTACTTC. Its protein is CASSYSGGHQETQYF.

Ten or more counts support this clonotype. The chain uses TRBV18 and TRBJ1-1; 9 bases match TRBD1. Germline V gene data show CDR1 as KGHSH and CDR2 as LQKENI. The CDR3 spans 16 residues. J lost 0 bases, V lost 2 bases, and 4 bases had no gene match. CDR3 coding DNA: TGTGCCAGCTCACCAAACAGGGGGCATATGAACACTGAAGCTTTCTTT. Translating gives CASSPNRGHMNTEAFF.

The chain carries TRBV7-3 and TRBJ1-1; no firm D call. Per the germline V gene, CDR1 is SGHTA and CDR2 is FQGTGA. This CDR3 is built from 13 residues. V gave up 8 bases and J gave up 4 bases, with 14 bases separating them. CDR3 bases: TGTGCCAGCGGCCTCACTAGAGGCACTGAAGCTTTCTTT. Translating it yields CASGLTRGTEAFF.

There are many counts of this clonotype. This sequence joins TRBV20-1 and TRBJ2-7; 8 bases match TRBD1. The CDR3 runs to 13 residues. From germline, CDR1 is DFQATT and CDR2 SNEGSKA (reference sequence). Trimming removed 1 base from V and 2 bases from J; junction bases left unmatched: 1. This CDR3 reads CSARGDRTYEQYF. CDR3 in DNA: TGCAGTGCTAGAGGGGACAGGACCTACGAGCAGTACTTC.

This clonotype was detected ten times or more. V and J are TRBV5-1 and TRBJ1-2, with D maybe TRBD1 (5 bases). Per the germline V gene, CDR1 is SGHRS and CDR2 is YFSETQ. V dropped 3 bases and J dropped 6 bases, with 21 bases sitting between them. The CDR3 sequence is 16 residues long. The CDR3 region has the DNA TGCGCCAGCAGCTCCGGGGGGTTGAGAGGGCCCCATGGCTACACCTTC. It translates to CASSSGGLRGPHGYTF.

A remark on this clonotype: A read error may explain this, as a much larger clone is one base away. The J gene is TRBJ1-3, the V gene TRBV5-1; 7 bases match TRBD1. CDR3 length: 15 residues. V was clipped by 3 bases and J by 0 bases; unmatched bases: 3. CDR1 SGHRS and CDR2 YFSETQ come from the germline V gene. DNA for the CDR3: TGCGCCAGCAGCTCGGGGGACAGCTCTGGAAACACCATATATTTT. This gives the protein CASSSGDSSGNTIYF. The variable domain in full, completed from reference TRBV5-1 and TRBJ1-3, reads KAGVTQTPRYLIKTRGQQVTLSCSPISGHRSVSWYQQTPGQGLQFLFEYFSETQRNKGNFPGRFSGRQFSNSRSEMNVSTLELGDSALYLCASSSGDSSGNTIYFGEGSWLTVV.

This clonotype was detected a few times. The V and J genes are TRBV20-1 and TRBJ1-1; a weak D match, TRBD1 (6 bases). The germline V gene has CDR1 DFQATT and CDR2 SNEGSKA (reference sequence). The CDR3 totals 15 residues. V was cut by 0 bases and J by 1 base, with 12 bases left in between. In nucleotides, the CDR3 is TGCAGTGCTAGAGATAGAAGGACAGCGAACACTGAAGCTTTCTTT. Protein: CSARDRRTANTEAFF.

The sample holds many counts of this clonotype. The CDR3 loop reads CASSQENGVNYGYTF. CDR3 DNA: TGCGCCAGCAGCCAAGAGAACGGCGTTAACTATGGCTACACCTTC. The V gene is TRBV4-1, the J gene TRBJ1-2; the D is unclear. CDR3 length equals 15 residues. Germline assignment: CDR1 MGHRA and CDR2 YSYEKL. Trimming removed 0 bases from V and 1 base from J, with 9 bases in between.

This clonotype has a count of ten or more. The chain combines TRBV27 with TRBJ2-7; 7 bases map to TRBD2. Germline CDR1 MNHEY, CDR2 SMNVEV (reference sequence). After removal of 6 bases from V and 2 bases from J, the junction contained 7 bases not matched to a gene. This CDR3 comprises 14 residues. Here the CDR3 DNA reads TGTGCCAGCAGACCCCGGGGGGTAACCTACGAGCAGTACTTC. Its protein is CASRPRGVTYEQYF.

This sequence joins TRBV6-1 and TRBJ1-1, with D unclear. Trimming removed 2 bases at V and 9 bases at J, with 16 bases between. The CDR3 extends over 14 amino acids. Germline lookup yields CDR1 MNHNS and CDR2 SASEGT. As DNA, the CDR3 is TGTGCCAGCAGTGAATCCCGACTTAAAGAGAAAGCTTTCTTT. Protein sequence: CASSESRLKEKAFF.

This clonotype was seen a handful of times. V and J are TRBV3-1 and TRBJ1-5; no reliable D call. V was clipped by 2 bases and J by 4 bases, with 15 bases between them. The V gene's germline CDR1 is LGHDT and CDR2 YNNKEL (reference sequence). This CDR3 contains 16 residues. CDR3 coding DNA: TGTGCCAGCAGCCAATCGACATTCCGGGTGAATCAGCCCCAGCATTTT. Its protein product is CASSQSTFRVNQPQHF.

The rearrangement links TRBV25-1 to TRBJ2-5; D is perhaps TRBD1 (6 bases). Germline V gene lookup returns CDR1 MGHDK and CDR2 SYGVNS. V was pared by 5 bases and J by 3 bases, with 16 bases between. The CDR3 has 15 amino acids. The chain's CDR3 is CASSSPDRTEETQYF. CDR3 bases: TGTGCCAGCAGTTCCCCGGACAGAACGGAAGAGACCCAGTACTTC.

This clonotype has more than one count but fewer than ten. The chain employs TRBV3-1 and TRBJ1-1; 8 bases line up with TRBD1. Unmatched junction bases numbered 8, after V lost 3 bases and J lost 8 bases. Germline V gene lookup returns CDR1 LGHDT and CDR2 YNNKEL (reference sequence). This CDR3 is 14 amino acids long. The CDR3 DNA follows: TGTGCCAGCAGCCACGGGACAGGAGTTCCCGAAGCTTTCTTT. Its protein is CASSHGTGVPEAFF.

This clonotype was picked up many times. The V gene is TRBV4-3, the J gene TRBJ2-2; a possible D gene is TRBD1 (6 bases). V lost 4 bases and J 1 base, leaving 10 bases between the germline ends. Germline V CDR1 and CDR2: LGHNA, YSLEER. The CDR3 totals 15 residues. The CDR3 spells CASSLGHENTGELFF. For the CDR3, the DNA is TGCGCCAGCAGCCTGGGACACGAGAACACCGGGGAGCTGTTTTTT.

About this clonotype itself: Just one base apart from a much larger clone, this may be a read error. J is TRBJ2-5 and V is TRBV7-2; D might be TRBD1 (5 bases). Germline CDR1 and CDR2: SGHTA and FQGNSA. This CDR3 comprises 15 residues. The V end lost 6 bases, the J end lost 4 bases, and 18 bases lay between the germline ends. The DNA for the CDR3 is TGTGCCAGCAGTCAGGGTGCGGCGAGCCTAGAGACCCAGTACTTC. Its protein is CASSQGAASLETQYF.

Ten or more counts support this clonotype. This chain links TRBV5-1 with TRBJ1-1; 7 nucleotides match TRBD1. V lost 0 bases, J lost 11 bases, and 13 bases stayed unmatched. Germline CDR1 is SGHRS and CDR2 is YFSETQ. CDR3 length: 15 amino acids. CDR3 sequence: CASSLARQGVNTAFF. The DNA for the CDR3 is TGCGCCAGCAGCTTGGCTCGACAGGGTGTTAACACGGCTTTCTTT.

The V and J genes are TRBV20-1 and TRBJ1-1, with a tentative D call TRBD1 (6 bases). Germline V gives CDR1 DFQATT, CDR2 SNEGSKA (reference sequence). The CDR3 loop spans 13 amino acids. Trimming left V 6 bases short and J 0 bases short, with 11 bases between. As DNA, the CDR3 is TGCAGTGCCAGGGGAAGGGTGAACACTGAAGCTTTCTTT. Protein product: CSARGRVNTEAFF.

This clonotype was seen many times. The V call is TRBV20-1, the J call TRBJ2-5, with D hard to call. This CDR3 has 13 residues. CDR1 and CDR2 (germline): DFQATT, SNEGSKA (reference sequence). V was trimmed by 7 bases and J by 5 bases, leaving 17 bases between them. The CDR3 sequence is CSVGGRVGETQYF. CDR3 in DNA: TGCAGTGTAGGCGGTAGGGTGGGTGAGACCCAGTACTTC.

As concerns this clonotype: A junction boundary mismatches the germline segment, possibly from a read error. The chain couples TRBV14 to TRBJ2-7; D unresolved. The CDR3 extends over 14 amino acids. CDR1 SGHDN and CDR2 FVKESK come from the germline V gene. The CDR3 loop reads CVSSQVSGGYEQYF. The CDR3 nucleotides are TGTGTCAGCAGCCAAGTGAGTGGCGGATACGAGCAGTACTTC.

This clonotype was detected ten times or more. V and J are TRBV12-3 or TRBV12-4 and TRBJ2-3, with 8 bases aligning to TRBD2. The V segment lost 5 bases and the J segment 5 bases; nucleotides outside the gene matches: 6. This CDR3 contains 14 residues. Written as DNA, the CDR3 is TGTGCCAGCAGTCACGGACTAGCTCTAGATACGCAGTATTTT. It specifies CASSHGLALDTQYF.

This clonotype was recorded at least ten times. V is TRBV14 and J is TRBJ1-2, with a weak D call TRBD1 (6 bases). V lost 2 bases, J lost 3 bases, and 13 bases lay in between. Germline CDR1 and CDR2: SGHDN and FVKESK. The CDR3 extends over 15 amino acids. The CDR3 nucleotides read TGTGCCAGCAGCCAATCCCCAGGGGCCCACTATGGCTACACCTTC. Amino acids: CASSQSPGAHYGYTF.

The V call is TRBV20-1, the J call TRBJ2-5; D might be TRBD2 (6 bases). The CDR3 runs 13 residues. Trimming pared 5 bases from V and 8 bases from J, leaving 18 bases between. Germline CDR1 is DFQATT and CDR2 is SNEGSKA (reference sequence). The CDR3 region is CSADSGSGITQYF. Written as DNA, the CDR3 is TGCAGTGCTGATAGCGGTAGCGGCATTACCCAGTACTTC.